This entry is about one T cell receptor (beta chain). Antigen unknown. The data are from a study of shared clonotypes between healthy human individuals. Looking at the study overall: Three plates each covered CD4 naive and memory; CD8 naive two, CD8 memory one.

The method was immunoSEQ multiplex PCR; TCRdb's version includes in-frame clones alone and lacks a portion of them. The sample consists of roughly 2.2 million clones, 85% to 95% of them appearing once. Study-wide results and limits: Naive subsets usually exceeded memory subsets in estimated richness.

CDR1 is SGHTA, CDR2 FQGNSA, per germline. CDR3 length equals 14 residues. V dropped 4 bases and J dropped 2 bases, with 10 bases sitting between them. A split of CD4+ cells into CD45RA+ naive and CD45RA-negative memory subsets was performed. This clonotype originated in a man aged 18 to 29 in good health. Some clones in this sample may be carry-over from other donors' samples. Sequencing input: naive CD4+ T cells from PBMCs. Subset in this sample: CD45RA+ positively selected. This sequence joins TRBV7-2 and TRBJ2-3; weak D call: TRBD2 (5 bases). CDR3 nucleotide sequence: TGTGCCAGCAGCTCTGCCCGGGACACAGATACGCAGTATTTT. This sequence encodes CASSSARDTDTQYF.